These 30 T cell receptor beta chains were all obtained from the same sample, sequenced in a study of cytomegalovirus exposure and HLA in healthy donors. The PCR employed 60 Vbeta primers together with 13 Jbeta primers. Only in-frame clones appear in the TCRdb table, and some are missing; sequencing was by immunoSEQ multiplex PCR. The data show about 150,000 clones, nearly 70% seen once. The sequencing input was PBMCs. The source of these receptors is a man younger than 40 in good health and CMV-seropositive.

This clone was seen more than once but under ten times. The chain is built from TRBV2 and TRBJ2-3, with TRBD2 matching 10 bases. CDR1 and CDR2 (germline): SNHLY, FYNNEI. The V and J ends lost 6 bases and 6 bases, in that order; junction bases with no gene match: 15. The CDR3 runs to 17 residues. The CDR3 here is CASSSRFLLAGEDTQYF. CDR3 DNA sequence: TGTGCCAGCAGCTCTAGGTTCCTGCTAGCGGGAGAGGATACGCAGTATTTT. Together with reference TRBV2 and TRBJ2-3, the CDR3 gives the full variable domain: EPEVTQTPSHQVTQMGQEVILRCVPISNHLYFYWYRQILGQKVEFLVSFYNNEISEKSEIFDDQFSVERPDGSNFTLKIRSTKLEDSAMYFCASSSRFLLAGEDTQYFGPGTRLTVL.

This clone was found once. The genes are TRBV6-6 and TRBJ1-2, with D tentatively TRBD1 (5 bases). The CDR3 loop spans 14 amino acids. CDR1 and CDR2 from the germline V gene are MNHNY and SVGAGI (reference sequence). V was cut by 7 bases and J by 0 bases, with 12 bases left in between. CDR3 nucleotide sequence: TGTGCCAGCATCGGGGGAGGAACTAACTATGGCTACACCTTC. This sequence encodes CASIGGGTNYGYTF.

This clone was seen a few times. The chain carries TRBV5-5 and TRBJ1-5; D perhaps matches TRBD1 (5 bases). This CDR3 has 15 residues. Germline V gene data show CDR1 as SGHKS and CDR2 as YYEKEE (reference sequence). Between the trimmed V and J ends, which lost 5 bases and 1 base, there was a span of 13 bases. CDR3 coding DNA: TGTGCCAGCAGTTCTTGGGGCACGAGCAATCAGCCCCAGCATTTT. It specifies CASSSWGTSNQPQHF.

This chain joins TRBV7-9 and TRBJ2-2; the D gene is possibly TRBD2 (6 bases). The V end lost 4 bases, the J end lost 1 base, and 13 bases lay between the germline ends. The CDR3 length is 16 residues. Germline CDR1 reads SEHNR; CDR2 reads FQNEAQ (reference sequence). This CDR3 is CASSYDSAGNTGELFF. The DNA of the CDR3 is TGTGCCAGCAGCTACGACTCAGCGGGGAACACCGGGGAGCTGTTTTTT. Together with reference TRBV7-9 and TRBJ2-2, the CDR3 gives the full variable domain: DTGVSQNPRHKITKRGQNVTFRCDPISEHNRLYWYRQTLGQGPEFLTYFQNEAQLEKSRLLSDRFSAERPKGSFSTLEIQRTEQGDSAMYLCASSYDSAGNTGELFFGEGSRLTVL.

This sequence joins TRBV9 and TRBJ2-1; 7 nucleotides line up with TRBD2. The CDR3 length is 16 residues. Germline trimming cut 0 bases from V and 1 base from J; bases unmatched to any gene: 4. CDR1 is SGDLS, CDR2 YYNGEE, per germline. Here the CDR3 reads CASSVAGGSSYNEQFF. The CDR3, as DNA: TGTGCCAGCAGCGTAGCGGGCGGGAGTTCCTACAATGAGCAGTTCTTC.

This clone was recorded only once. This rearrangement joins TRBV7-2 to TRBJ2-7; TRBD2 agrees at 11 bases. The CDR3 consists of 15 residues. Trimming cost V 5 bases and J 6 bases; bases outside gene matches: 9. Germline assignment: CDR1 SGHTA and CDR2 FQGNSA. CDR3 nucleotide sequence: TGTGCCAGCAGCCAGGGGACTAGCGGTTTAGTCGAGCAGTACTTC. Its protein is CASSQGTSGLVEQYF. Combining the CDR3 with reference TRBV7-2 and TRBJ2-7 gives the whole variable domain GAGVSQSPSNKVTEKGKDVELRCDPISGHTALYWYRQSLGQGLEFLIYFQGNSAPDKSGLPSDRFSAERTGGSVSTLTIQRTQQEDSAVYLCASSQGTSGLVEQYFGPGTRLTVT.

The J gene is TRBJ2-2, the V gene TRBV7-9; possibly TRBD2 for D (5 bases). The CDR3 runs 13 residues. Trimming took off 2 bases at V and 7 bases at J, with 8 bases between the two ends. Germline V CDR1 and CDR2: SEHNR, FQNEAQ (reference sequence). The CDR3 region is CASSLRGDGELFF. For the CDR3, the DNA is TGTGCCAGCAGCTTACGGGGTGACGGGGAGCTGTTTTTT.

The chain recombines TRBV7-6 with TRBJ2-1; 8 nucleotides match TRBD1. The ends lost 3 bases at V and 2 bases at J; junction bases unmatched: 12. The CDR3 runs to 18 residues. Germline CDR1 is SGHVS and CDR2 is FNYEAQ. CDR3 DNA: TGTGCCAGCAGCTTTAATCCCGGGGCAGGGGGCGCCTACAATGAGCAGTTCTTC. This codes for CASSFNPGAGGAYNEQFF.

The rearrangement links TRBV10-2 to TRBJ1-1; the D gene is possibly TRBD1 (5 bases). There are 13 residues in the CDR3. Looked up from germline, CDR1 is WSHSY and CDR2 is SAAADI. V was trimmed by 5 bases and J by 4 bases, leaving 11 bases between them. CDR3 in amino acids: CASSTDRVTEAFF. In DNA, the CDR3 is TGCGCCAGCAGTACTGACAGAGTCACTGAAGCTTTCTTT.

This clone has only a few counts. The gene calls are TRBV19 and TRBJ2-2, with D perhaps TRBD2 (7 bases). Germline V CDR1 and CDR2: LNHDA, SQIVND (reference sequence). Trimming cost V 7 bases and J 5 bases, with 20 bases left between them. This CDR3 has 16 residues. CDR3 protein: CASTSPRGRVTGELFF. Here the CDR3 DNA reads TGTGCCAGTACCTCCCCAAGGGGGAGGGTGACCGGGGAGCTGTTTTTT. The full variable domain, its missing parts supplied by reference TRBV19 and TRBJ2-2, is DGGITQSPKYLFRKEGQNVTLSCEQNLNHDAMYWYRQDPGQGLRLIYYSQIVNDFQKGDIAEGYSVSREKKESFPLTVTSAQKNPTAFYLCASTSPRGRVTGELFFGEGSRLTVL.

This clone was seen once. The CDR3 region has the DNA TGTGCCAGCCGAGGCCTCTATCAGCCCCAGCATTTT. Protein: CASRGLYQPQHF. This chain connects TRBV28 to TRBJ1-5; D not certain. V was clipped by 8 bases and J by 5 bases, with 10 bases between them. Germline-derived CDR1 and CDR2 are MDHEN and SYDVKM. The length of the CDR3 is 12 residues.

This clone has more than one count but fewer than ten. V usage is TRBV28 and J usage is TRBJ2-7; TRBD2 matches at 10 bases. Losses at the gene ends were 5 bases for V and 2 bases for J; bases not matched to a gene: 3. The CDR3 length is 14 residues. The germline V gene encodes CDR1 MDHEN and CDR2 SYDVKM. The CDR3 coding sequence is TGTGCCAGCAGTCCCACTAGCGGGGCCTACGAGCAGTACTTC. This encodes CASSPTSGAYEQYF. The complete variable domain, with remaining parts taken from reference TRBV28 and TRBJ2-7, reads DVKVTQSSRYLVKRTGEKVFLECVQDMDHENMFWYRQDPGLGLRLIYFSYDVKMKEKGDIPEGYSVSREKKERFSLILESASTNQTSMYLCASSPTSGAYEQYFGPGTRLTVT.

V usage is TRBV29-1 and J usage is TRBJ1-4; TRBD1 is a possible D gene (5 bases). This CDR3 spans 14 amino acids. CDR1 and CDR2 (germline): SQVTM, ANQGSEA. Trimming took 1 base from V and 8 from J, leaving 14 bases between them. CDR3 bases: TGCAGCGTTGAAGTGGGAGGGGCTGGGGAAAAACTGTTTTTT. Encoded protein: CSVEVGGAGEKLFF.

The chain joins TRBV7-9 to TRBJ2-7, with TRBD1 matching over 11 bases. Looked up from germline, CDR1 is SEHNR and CDR2 is FQNEAQ (reference sequence). CDR3 length: 16 amino acids. V lost 1 base to trimming and J lost 2 bases; unmatched junction nucleotides: 4. CDR3 DNA sequence: TGTGCCAGCAGCTTAGGGGAGGGACAGGGGGCCTACGAGCAGTACTTC. This sequence encodes CASSLGEGQGAYEQYF.

This rearrangement joins TRBV4-1 to TRBJ2-1, with TRBD2 matching 7 bases. The CDR3 runs 17 residues. The germline CDR1 and CDR2 sequences are MGHRA and YSYEKL. J lost 3 bases, V lost 0 bases, and 8 bases had no gene match. DNA of the CDR3: TGCGCCAGCAGCCAAGAAATCGGACTAGAATTCTACAATGAGCAGTTCTTC. Translating gives CASSQEIGLEFYNEQFF.

The J gene is TRBJ2-4, the V gene TRBV9; D may be TRBD1 (8 bases). CDR1 and CDR2 (germline): SGDLS, YYNGEE. The V end was cut by 4 bases, the J end by 7 bases, with 18 bases between. The CDR3 has 15 residues. The CDR3 DNA reads as TGTGCCAGCAGCTTGGGGGGGACAGGAGTCAACATTCAGTACTTC. Protein: CASSLGGTGVNIQYF.

This clone appeared a few times. The V and J genes are TRBV5-1 and TRBJ2-5; D is unclear. Germline assignment: CDR1 SGHRS and CDR2 YFSETQ. Trimming left V 2 bases short and J 4 bases short, with 12 bases between. CDR3 length: 14 amino acids. The CDR3 is CASSLAPSTETQYF. The CDR3 bases are TGCGCCAGCAGCTTAGCCCCGTCCACAGAGACCCAGTACTTC.

The V gene is TRBV13, the J gene TRBJ2-1; D gene unclear. V gave up 5 bases and J gave up 5 bases, with 16 bases separating them. The germline gives CDR1 PRHDT, CDR2 FYEKMQ (reference sequence). The CDR3 consists of 15 residues. CDR3: CASSPKTWYHNEQFF. CDR3 nucleotide sequence: TGTGCCAGCAGCCCGAAGACATGGTACCACAATGAGCAGTTCTTC.

The chain employs TRBV7-3 and TRBJ1-1; possibly TRBD1 for D (6 bases). The CDR3 consists of 13 residues. V lost 4 bases to trimming and J lost 7 bases, with 13 bases between them. Germline V lookup: CDR1 SGHTA, CDR2 FQGTGA. This CDR3 is CASSSSTGFEAFF. The CDR3 nucleotides read TGTGCCAGCAGCTCCTCGACAGGCTTTGAAGCTTTCTTT.

The J gene is TRBJ1-2, the V gene TRBV9; D unresolved. CDR3 length equals 16 residues. Trimming stripped 0 bases from V and 5 bases from J, with 17 bases between. Germline V CDR1 and CDR2: SGDLS, YYNGEE. The CDR3 coding sequence is TGTGCCAGCAGCGTAGCTGCACTATCGACTACGTATGGCTACACCTTC. Amino acids: CASSVAALSTTYGYTF.

V gene TRBV28 combines with J gene TRBJ1-5; D gene uncertain. Trimming pared 7 bases from V and 4 bases from J, leaving 17 bases between. The CDR3 has 15 residues. Germline CDR1 is MDHEN and CDR2 is SYDVKM. CDR3 bases: TGTGCCAGCATTTCCGGGAACCACCAAAATCAGCCCCAGCATTTT. Translating gives CASISGNHQNQPQHF.

Comment on this clone: One end of the junction varies from germline; a read error may be responsible. This chain joins TRBV19 and TRBJ1-2; 12 bases are shared with TRBD1. This CDR3 spans 14 amino acids. The germline CDR1 and CDR2 sequences are LNHDA and SQIVND (reference sequence). This chain's CDR3 is CACSPGQGARGHTF. CDR3 DNA: TGTGCCTGCTCCCCGGGACAGGGGGCACGTGGCCACACCTTC. Using reference TRBV19 and TRBJ1-2 for the parts outside the CDR3, the full variable domain is DGGITQSPKYLFRKEGQNVTLSCEQNLNHDAMYWYRQDPGQGLRLIYYSQIVNDFQKGDIAEGYSVSREKKESFPLTVTSAQKNPTAFYLCACSPGQGARGHTFGSGTRLTVV.

The chain employs TRBV19 and TRBJ1-1, with D possibly matching TRBD1 (6 bases). V lost 5 bases and J lost 5, with 24 bases in between. Germline-derived CDR1 and CDR2 are LNHDA and SQIVND (reference sequence). The CDR3 has 17 amino acids. CDR3 region: CASSSPPGRGDGTEAFF. CDR3 DNA sequence: TGTGCCAGTAGTTCCCCGCCGGGCAGGGGCGATGGGACTGAAGCTTTCTTT.

This chain joins TRBV13 and TRBJ1-2; possible D gene TRBD1, 5 bases. From germline, CDR1 is PRHDT and CDR2 FYEKMQ (reference sequence). Trimming left V 1 base short and J 5 bases short, with 11 bases between. CDR3 length: 14 amino acids. CDR3 loop: CASSLVGGEYGYTF. As DNA, the CDR3 is TGTGCCAGCAGCTTAGTCGGGGGGGAATATGGCTACACCTTC.

As to this clone: The same CDR3 also results from other DNA sequences found in this sample. J is TRBJ2-3 and V is TRBV4-1, with D tentatively TRBD2 (6 bases). Germline CDR1 and CDR2: MGHRA and YSYEKL. This CDR3 is 17 amino acids long. Trimming left V 3 bases short and J 0 bases short, with 16 bases between. CDR3 residues: CASSQAKAGTSTDTQYF. The CDR3 nucleotides are TGCGCCAGCAGCCAGGCGAAAGCGGGCACTAGCACAGATACGCAGTATTTT.

This clone was seen once. This chain uses TRBV11-2 with TRBJ2-1, with 11 bases lining up with TRBD2. Looked up from germline, CDR1 is SGHAT and CDR2 is FQNNGV. V lost 1 base and J lost 10; bases outside the gene matches: 9. This CDR3 has 16 amino acids. DNA for the CDR3: TGTGCCAGCAGCTTAGCTGGTAGCGGGAGGGCCGGGGAGCAGTTCTTC. Translated: CASSLAGSGRAGEQFF.

V and J are TRBV7-2 and TRBJ2-5; TRBD2 might be the D (5 bases). V lost 4 bases to trimming and J lost 2 bases, with 17 bases between them. The CDR3 loop spans 16 amino acids. Germline loops: CDR1 SGHTA, CDR2 FQGNSA. CDR3 region: CASSSVPLAGQETQYF. CDR3 nucleotide sequence: TGTGCCAGCAGCTCCGTTCCGCTAGCTGGACAAGAGACCCAGTACTTC. Full variable domain (rest looked up from reference TRBV7-2 and TRBJ2-5): GAGVSQSPSNKVTEKGKDVELRCDPISGHTALYWYRQSLGQGLEFLIYFQGNSAPDKSGLPSDRFSAERTGGSVSTLTIQRTQQEDSAVYLCASSSVPLAGQETQYFGPGTRLLVL.

This clone was seen just once. The chain couples TRBV19 to TRBJ1-5, with no clear D. V gave up 5 bases and J gave up 7 bases, with 9 bases separating them. CDR1 and CDR2 (germline): LNHDA, SQIVND (reference sequence). The CDR3 runs to 12 residues. CDR3 sequence (DNA): TGTGCCAGTAGTCTCCCAAGCCAGCCCCAGCATTTT. This encodes CASSLPSQPQHF. The entire variable domain, with the rest obtained from reference TRBV19 and TRBJ1-5, is as follows: DGGITQSPKYLFRKEGQNVTLSCEQNLNHDAMYWYRQDPGQGLRLIYYSQIVNDFQKGDIAEGYSVSREKKESFPLTVTSAQKNPTAFYLCASSLPSQPQHFGDGTRLSIL.

The chain recombines TRBV5-1 with TRBJ2-1, with D unresolved. The length of the CDR3 is 12 residues. Per the germline V gene, CDR1 is SGHRS and CDR2 is YFSETQ. V shed 5 bases and J shed 8 bases, with 11 bases lying between them. The CDR3 loop is CASRLNGDEQFF. The CDR3 region has the DNA TGCGCCAGCAGACTAAACGGAGATGAGCAGTTCTTC.

V gene TRBV30 combines with J gene TRBJ2-2; D call uncertain. Deletions cut 1 base from V and 6 bases from J, with 3 bases between. Germline V gene data show CDR1 as GTSNPN and CDR2 as SVGIG (reference sequence). The CDR3 is 11 amino acids. CDR3 coding DNA: TGTGCCTGGAGTGGAGCCGGGGAGCTGTTTTTT. Its translation: CAWSGAGELFF.